The source of this T cell receptor (beta chain) is a study of early T cells in non-severe SARS-CoV-2 infection. In the study overall: Unsorted whole blood bulk RNA was sequenced, with unpaired chains. Study-level points and caveats: Matches to VDJdb favored anti-spike CD8 responses and missed private and CD4 specificities.

This clonotype is medium-sized (0.01 to 0.1%) in the sample. Its antigen is as yet unknown. Individual cDNA molecules were tagged with unique molecular identifiers, the study reported. TCRdb recomputed calls from the 5' RACE reads with MiXCR, one row per CDR3 protein. In the table there are more than 15,000 distinct CDR3 sequences, around 5.1% of which are singletons. V dropped 5 bases and J dropped 5; count of bases not matched to a gene: 3. This CDR3 contains 11 residues. CDR1 and CDR2 from the germline V gene are DFQATT and SNEGSKA (reference sequence). This TCR was sampled from an adult who was a healthcare worker with PCR-confirmed SARS-CoV-2 infection or an uninfected control (not recorded which). Specimen: whole blood. This rearrangement joins TRBV20-1 to TRBJ2-7, with 7 positions matching TRBD2. CDR3: CSAATSDEQYF. The CDR3, as DNA: TGCAGTGCTGCCACTAGCGACGAGCAGTACTTC.